The 13 T cell receptor beta chains presented below share a single source sample, sequenced in a study of TIL therapy for anti-PD-1-resistant metastatic lung cancer. The libraries were made with immunoSEQ v3. TCRdb keeps only in-frame clones here, not all; method: immunoSEQ multiplex PCR. The sample yields about 15,000 clones, roughly 83% seen once. Time point denoted: pre-treatment sample, taken before nivolumab and TIL therapy. The starting material was blood, obtained at baseline. The source is a person between 30 and 80 years old with non-small cell lung cancer.

The J gene is TRBJ2-7, the V gene TRBV6-6; D might be TRBD1 (6 bases). V dropped 2 bases and J dropped 5 bases, with 10 bases sitting between them. The length of the CDR3 is 13 residues. Looked up from germline, CDR1 is MNHNY and CDR2 is SVGAGI (reference sequence). Here the CDR3 reads CASSYGAGDEQYV. The CDR3 DNA sequence: TGTGCCAGCAGTTACGGGGCAGGGGACGAGCAGTACGTC.

The genes are TRBV7-8 and TRBJ2-5; TRBD2 matches 8 bases. The germline V gene has CDR1 SGHVS and CDR2 FQNEAQ. The CDR3 is made up of 17 amino acids. V was pared by 5 bases and J by 4 bases, with 15 bases of the junction left unmatched. The CDR3 loop reads CASSRGVSGATAETQYF. The CDR3 coding sequence is TGTGCCAGCAGCCGCGGGGTTAGCGGGGCCACGGCAGAGACCCAGTACTTC.

The chain combines TRBV7-6 with TRBJ2-1; tentatively, D is TRBD2 (5 bases). The V and J ends lost 1 base and 0 bases respectively, with 10 bases between them. CDR3 size: 16 residues. The germline CDR1 and CDR2 sequences are SGHVS and FNYEAQ. CDR3 nucleotide sequence: TGTGCCAGCAGCTTAGTTAGTAGCGTCTCCTACAATGAGCAGTTCTTC. It encodes CASSLVSSVSYNEQFF.

The rearrangement uses TRBV6-1 and TRBJ1-3; 9 bases line up with TRBD1. The CDR3 extends over 16 amino acids. Trimming cost V 4 bases and J 4 bases; bases outside gene matches: 8. CDR1 is MNHNS and CDR2 is SASEGT in the germline V gene. CDR3 region: CASSGKDRGLGNTIYF. CDR3 coding DNA: TGTGCCAGCAGTGGAAAAGACAGGGGGTTGGGAAACACCATATATTTT.

This clone was seen more than once but under ten times. V and J are TRBV19 and TRBJ1-1; no clear D. V lost 8 bases, J lost 5 bases, and 12 bases lay in between. Germline CDR1 reads LNHDA; CDR2 reads SQIVND (reference sequence). The CDR3 runs to 12 residues. In DNA, the CDR3 is TGTGCCAGTCGTGACCTGGGTACTGAAGCTTTCTTT. This codes for CASRDLGTEAFF.

The chain recombines TRBV13 with TRBJ2-5, with D maybe TRBD1 (5 bases). The CDR3 has 14 residues. Germline CDR1 and CDR2: PRHDT and FYEKMQ (reference sequence). Trimming stripped 2 bases from V and 5 bases from J, with 12 bases between. CDR3 in DNA: TGTGCCAGCAGCTTATCGCAGGGCCGCGAGACCCAGTACTTC. Its protein product is CASSLSQGRETQYF.

The chain is built from TRBV7-8 and TRBJ1-5, with D possibly being TRBD1 (6 bases). Germline values: CDR1 SGHVS, CDR2 FQNEAQ. The CDR3 sequence is 16 residues long. V was pared by 5 bases and J by 3 bases, with 17 bases between. CDR3 amino acids: CASSPRGGGVNQPQHF. Written as DNA, the CDR3 is TGTGCCAGCAGCCCTCGGGGAGGGGGGGTCAATCAGCCCCAGCATTTT.

The rearrangement uses TRBV11-2 and TRBJ2-1; D is perhaps TRBD2 (6 bases). Trimming cost V 1 base and J 0 bases, with 13 bases left between them. Germline V gene sequence: CDR1 SGHAT, CDR2 FQNNGV. This CDR3 has 17 amino acids. In nucleotides, the CDR3 is TGTGCCAGCAGCTTAGTTGTTGGGGGGAGCTCCTACAATGAGCAGTTCTTC. This gives the protein CASSLVVGGSSYNEQFF.

This chain links TRBV15 with TRBJ1-6, with D uncertain. V lost 8 bases to trimming and J lost 6 bases, with 14 bases between them. Germline-derived CDR1 and CDR2 are LNHNV and YYDKDF (reference sequence). This CDR3 is 14 amino acids long. The CDR3 DNA reads TGTGCCACCGCTCAGAACCCGGGTAATTCACCCCTCCACTTT. Translated: CATAQNPGNSPLHF. Using reference TRBV15 and TRBJ1-6 for the parts outside the CDR3, the full variable domain is DAMVIQNPRYQVTQFGKPVTLSCSQTLNHNVMYWYQQKSSQAPKLLFHYYDKDFNNEADTPDNFQSRRPNTSFCFLDIRSPGLGDTAMYLCATAQNPGNSPLHFGNGTRLTVT.

This chain connects TRBV9 to TRBJ1-6; D gene ambiguous. Germline CDR1 is SGDLS and CDR2 is YYNGEE. The germline V and J ends were trimmed by 4 bases and 2 bases, with 10 bases remaining between them. This CDR3 has 15 residues. CDR3 in amino acids: CASSSRGAYNSPLHF. DNA for the CDR3: TGTGCCAGCAGCTCCCGCGGGGCCTATAATTCACCCCTCCACTTT.

The chain has TRBV9 and TRBJ1-3; perhaps TRBD1 as D (5 bases). The ends were cut back, 0 bases at V and 1 base at J, with 11 bases in the middle. CDR1 and CDR2 from the germline V gene are SGDLS and YYNGEE. There are 16 residues in the CDR3. CDR3 sequence (DNA): TGTGCCAGCAGCGTAGACGGCAGGGTGTCTGGAAACACCATATATTTT. Its translation: CASSVDGRVSGNTIYF. Looking up the rest from reference TRBV9 and TRBJ1-3 gives the full variable domain: DSGVTQTPKHLITATGQRVTLRCSPRSGDLSVYWYQQSLDQGLQFLIQYYNGEERAKGNILERFSAQQFPDLHSELNLSSLELGDSALYFCASSVDGRVSGNTIYFGEGSWLTVV.

The chain carries TRBV7-2 and TRBJ1-4; D uncertain. In germline, CDR1 is SGHTA, CDR2 FQGNSA. V was trimmed by 5 bases and J by 6 bases, leaving 16 bases between them. The CDR3 is 15 residues long. The CDR3 sequence is CASSPVGSVDEKLFF. CDR3 coding DNA: TGTGCCAGCAGCCCTGTCGGCAGCGTTGATGAAAAACTGTTTTTT.

As DNA, the CDR3 is TGTGCCAGCAGAACAGGGGGAACCGGGGAGCTGTTTTTT. Protein product: CASRTGGTGELFF. The chain employs TRBV6-5 and TRBJ2-2, with 8 bases lining up with TRBD1. The V gene end was trimmed by 6 bases and the J gene end by 5 bases; junction bases not matched to a gene: 2. Per germline, CDR1 MNHEY and CDR2 SVGAGI. The CDR3 loop spans 13 amino acids.